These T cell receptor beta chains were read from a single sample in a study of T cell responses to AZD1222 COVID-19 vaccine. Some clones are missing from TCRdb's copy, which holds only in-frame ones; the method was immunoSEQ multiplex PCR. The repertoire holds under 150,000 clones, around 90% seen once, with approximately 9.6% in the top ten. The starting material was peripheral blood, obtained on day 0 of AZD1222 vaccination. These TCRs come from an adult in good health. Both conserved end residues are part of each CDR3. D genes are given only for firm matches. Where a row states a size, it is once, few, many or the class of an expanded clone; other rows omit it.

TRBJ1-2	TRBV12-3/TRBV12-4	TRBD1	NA	CASRDSRNYGYTF	TGTGCCAGCCGGGACAGCCGGAACTATGGCTACACCTTC
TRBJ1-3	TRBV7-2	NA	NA	CASSLDGATGNTIYF	TGTGCCAGCAGCTTAGATGGCGCCACTGGAAACACCATATATTTT
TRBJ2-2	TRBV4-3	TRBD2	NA	CASSQDPSRGLAGGSGELFF	TGCGCCAGCAGCCAAGATCCAAGTAGGGGACTAGCGGGGGGAAGCGGGGAGCTGTTTTTT
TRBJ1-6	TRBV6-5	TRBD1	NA	CASSYLGQFNSPLHF	TGTGCCAGCAGTTACCTGGGACAGTTCAATTCACCCCTCCACTTT
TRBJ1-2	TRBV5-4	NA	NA	CASSLDLVTGYTF	TGTGCCAGCAGCTTGGATCTTGTAACGGGCTACACCTTC
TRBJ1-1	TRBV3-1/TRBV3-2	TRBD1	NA	CASSRNRGPNTEAFF	TGTGCCAGCAGCCGCAACAGGGGGCCGAACACTGAAGCTTTCTTT
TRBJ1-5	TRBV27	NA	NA	CASSLRWGLEPQHF	TGTGCCAGCAGTTTGAGGTGGGGCTTGGAGCCCCAGCATTTT
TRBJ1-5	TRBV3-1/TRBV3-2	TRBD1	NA	CASSHRQGGSQPQHF	TGTGCCAGCAGCCACCGACAGGGGGGAAGTCAGCCCCAGCATTTT
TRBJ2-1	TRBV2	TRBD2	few	CASSAGLAGEVSYNEQFF	TGTGCCAGCAGTGCGGGACTAGCGGGGGAAGTTTCCTACAATGAGCAGTTCTTC
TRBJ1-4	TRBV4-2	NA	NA	CASSPFGGEYEKLFF	TGTGCCAGCAGCCCTTTCGGGGGCGAATACGAAAAACTGTTTTTT
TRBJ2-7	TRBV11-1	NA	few	CASSLSDGGYEQYF	TGTGCCAGCAGCTTATCCGATGGGGGCTACGAGCAGTACTTC
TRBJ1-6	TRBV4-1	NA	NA	CASSQESPTQRPNSPLHF	TGCGCCAGCAGCCAAGAATCCCCCACACAGAGACCGAATTCACCCCTCCACTTT
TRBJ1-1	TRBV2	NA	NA	CASRGDSGMNTEAFF	TGTGCCAGCAGGGGCGACAGTGGGATGAACACTGAAGCTTTCTTT
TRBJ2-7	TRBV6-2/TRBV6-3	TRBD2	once	CASSLAPDGGAYEQYF	TGTGCCAGCAGTTTAGCTCCAGACGGGGGGGCCTACGAGCAGTACTTC
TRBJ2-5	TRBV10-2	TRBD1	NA	CASLGQGVKTQYF	TGCGCCAGCCTTGGACAGGGCGTAAAGACCCAGTACTTC
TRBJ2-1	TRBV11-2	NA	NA	CASSLDRIPLQFF	TGTGCCAGCAGCTTAGACAGGATCCCCCTCCAGTTCTTC
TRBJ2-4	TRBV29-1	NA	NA	CSVRNRLIQYF	TGCAGCGTGAGAAACAGACTTATTCAGTACTTC
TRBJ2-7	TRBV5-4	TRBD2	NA	CASKSGASYEQYF	TGTGCCAGCAAAAGCGGGGCCTCCTACGAGCAGTACTTC
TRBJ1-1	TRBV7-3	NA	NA	CASSEQVQTEAFF	TGTGCCAGCAGCGAACAGGTACAGACTGAAGCTTTCTTT
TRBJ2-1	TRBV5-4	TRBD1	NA	CASSLGQGLYNEQFF	TGTGCCAGCAGCTTGGGACAGGGGCTTTACAATGAGCAGTTCTTC
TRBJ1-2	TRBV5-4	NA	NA	CASSLGQSNYGYTF	TGTGCCAGCAGCTTGGGGCAGTCTAACTATGGCTACACCTTC
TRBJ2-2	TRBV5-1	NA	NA	CASSLETANTGELFF	TGCGCCAGCAGCTTGGAAACAGCGAACACCGGGGAGCTGTTTTTT
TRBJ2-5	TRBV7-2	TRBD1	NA	CASSSLLDRGRRVETQYF	TGTGCCAGCAGCTCCCTCCTGGACAGGGGGAGACGAGTGGAGACCCAGTACTTC